In its sample, the clone carrying this T cell receptor (beta chain) was seen a few times. What it binds is unknown. The CDR3 runs to 14 residues. Germline V gene lookup returns CDR1 MGHRA and CDR2 YSYEKL. Trimming cost V 0 bases and J 3 bases, with 8 bases left between them. The source of the PBMCs was roughly 10 ml of fresh peripheral blood. The data are from a study of T cells in Graves' hyperthyroidism and ophthalmopathy. The study, taken as a whole, reports: Most clonotypes expanded in the thyroid (above 0.001) were also present in blood. A 13 V-J model separated ophthalmopathy from stable hyperthyroidism.

TCR beta CDR3 regions were amplified from RNA transcripts. First-round RT-PCR of the TCR CDR3 relied on the HTBI primer set. TCRdb independently ran MiXCR on the multiplex PCR reads; one entry per CDR3 protein. The sample consists of some 250,000 distinct CDR3 sequences, roughly 15% of them appearing once. The material sequenced was blood. J is TRBJ1-2 and V is TRBV4-1; D not certain. This clonotype was obtained from a woman aged 40 to 50 with Graves' hyperthyroidism that later progressed to Graves' ophthalmopathy. CDR3: CASSQDMAHYGYTF. The DNA for the CDR3 is TGCGCCAGCAGCCAAGATATGGCACACTATGGCTACACCTTC.